The following is a T cell receptor (beta chain) sequence with its context. Its matching antigen is unknown. Per the germline V gene, CDR1 is MNHEY and CDR2 is SMNVEV (reference sequence). There are 16 residues in the CDR3. Trimming removed 6 bases from V and 6 bases from J; junction bases left unmatched: 11. The data belong to a study of T cell responses to AZD1222 COVID-19 vaccine. Study-wide points: Every sample of the repertoires postdated the peak T cell response.

The protocol was immunoSEQ multiplex PCR, while the TCRdb copy is restricted to in-frame clones and leaves out a portion. Of 110,000 to 150,000 clones in the sample, 75% to 90% were seen once. The TCR sequence derives from an adult in good health. The source was peripheral blood, collected on day 0 of AZD1222 vaccination. The J gene is TRBJ2-7, the V gene TRBV27; 13 nucleotides agree with TRBD2. CDR3 DNA sequence: TGTGCCAGCAGCCACCCTACGACTAGCGGGGGGTTCGAGCAGTACTTC. This translates into CASSHPTTSGGFEQYF.